The 6 T cell receptor beta chains below come from one sample, sequenced in a study of glioma-infiltrating T cells after dendritic cell vaccination. This table comes from immunoSEQ multiplex PCR, and its TCRdb copy is limited to in-frame clones, with some not included. The table shows tens of thousands of clones, with around 85% occurring only once. Specified time point: after dendritic cell vaccination, including at tumor progression/relapse. Sequenced here: blood, sampled after dendritic cell vaccination. The receptor source for this set is a human donor with glioblastoma.

The J gene is TRBJ1-2, the V gene TRBV29-1, with TRBD1 matching over 7 bases. The CDR3 loop spans 14 amino acids. The junction had 1 base not matched to a gene; V was cut back by 0 bases and J by 0 bases. CDR1 is SQVTM and CDR2 is ANQGSEA in the germline V gene. CDR3 amino acids: CSVEETGANYGYTF. For the CDR3, the DNA is TGCAGCGTTGAAGAAACAGGGGCTAACTATGGCTACACCTTC.

The chain is built from TRBV12-5 and TRBJ1-1; D gene unclear. The CDR3 is 16 residues long. Trimming removed 1 base from V and 0 bases from J, with 12 bases in between. CDR1 and CDR2 (germline): LGHNT, FRNRAP. CDR3 amino acids: CASGLALTQMNTEAFF. In DNA form, the CDR3 reads TGTGCTAGTGGTTTGGCCCTGACACAAATGAACACTGAAGCTTTCTTT.

This clone was observed a handful of times. This chain connects TRBV29-1 to TRBJ1-2; D perhaps matches TRBD1 (5 bases). Germline CDR1 and CDR2: SQVTM and ANQGSEA. The V gene lost 4 bases and the J gene lost 3 bases, with 15 bases spanning the gap. The CDR3 has 14 amino acids. In nucleotides, the CDR3 is TGCAGCGTTGTTGTATTCGGGGGTGACTATGGCTACACCTTC. Its translation is CSVVVFGGDYGYTF.

This rearrangement joins TRBV4-1 to TRBJ2-1; tentatively, D is TRBD2 (7 bases). Germline lookup yields CDR1 MGHRA and CDR2 YSYEKL. CDR3 length: 15 residues. Trimming removed 0 bases from V and 16 bases from J, with 22 bases in between. The CDR3 DNA follows: TGCGCCAGCAGCCAAGATCGTGGCGGGGGCTCAGATGAATTCTTC. Amino acid sequence: CASSQDRGGGSDEFF.

The chain carries TRBV7-3 and TRBJ2-3; no clear D gene. In germline, CDR1 is SGHTA, CDR2 FQGTGA. The ends were cut back, 4 bases at V and 1 base at J, with 6 bases in the middle. CDR3 length: 13 amino acids. The CDR3 region is CASSYAGTDTQYF. CDR3 nucleotide sequence: TGTGCCAGCAGCTATGCGGGCACAGATACGCAGTATTTT.

This sequence joins TRBV30 and TRBJ1-5, with 9 bases that match TRBD1. CDR1 is GTSNPN, CDR2 SVGIG, per germline (reference sequence). The V gene end was trimmed by 3 bases and the J gene end by 7 bases; junction bases not matched to a gene: 16. This CDR3 is 17 amino acids long. For the CDR3, the DNA is TGTGCCTGGAGGGACCCCCGGGACAGGGTCATTGGCCAGCCCCAGCATTTT. Protein: CAWRDPRDRVIGQPQHF.